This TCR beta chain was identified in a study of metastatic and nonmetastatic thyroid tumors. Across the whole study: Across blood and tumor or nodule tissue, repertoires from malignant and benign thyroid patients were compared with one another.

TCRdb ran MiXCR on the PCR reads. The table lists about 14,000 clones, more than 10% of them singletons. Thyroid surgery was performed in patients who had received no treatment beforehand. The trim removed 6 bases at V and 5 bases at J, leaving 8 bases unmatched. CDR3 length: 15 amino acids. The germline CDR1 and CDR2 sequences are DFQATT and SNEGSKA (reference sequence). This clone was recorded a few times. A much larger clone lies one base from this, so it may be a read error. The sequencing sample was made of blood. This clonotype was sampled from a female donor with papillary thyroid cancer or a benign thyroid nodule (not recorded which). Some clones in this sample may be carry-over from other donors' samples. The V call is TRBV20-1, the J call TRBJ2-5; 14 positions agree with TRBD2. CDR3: CSAPTSGGARETQYF. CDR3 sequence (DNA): TGCAGTGCGCCGACTAGCGGGGGGGCCAGGGAGACCCAGTACTTC.